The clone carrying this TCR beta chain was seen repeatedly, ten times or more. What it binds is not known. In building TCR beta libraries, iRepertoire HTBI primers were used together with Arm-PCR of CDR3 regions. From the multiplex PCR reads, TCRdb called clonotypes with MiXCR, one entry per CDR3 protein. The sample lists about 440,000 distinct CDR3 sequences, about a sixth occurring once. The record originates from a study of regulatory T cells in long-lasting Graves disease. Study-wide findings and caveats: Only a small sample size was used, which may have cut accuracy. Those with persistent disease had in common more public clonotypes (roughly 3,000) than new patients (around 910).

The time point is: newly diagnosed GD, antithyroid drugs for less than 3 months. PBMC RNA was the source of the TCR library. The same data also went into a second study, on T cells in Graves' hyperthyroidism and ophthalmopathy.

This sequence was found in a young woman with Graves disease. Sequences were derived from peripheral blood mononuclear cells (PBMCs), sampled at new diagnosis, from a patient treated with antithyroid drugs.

The CDR3 DNA reads as TGTGCCAGCAGTTACTCGAGGGCTCAGCCCCAGCATTTT. This translates into CASSYSRAQPQHF. The V gene is TRBV6-5, the J gene TRBJ1-5; D ambiguous. Germline V gene sequence: CDR1 MNHEY, CDR2 SVGAGI. V dropped 0 bases and J dropped 6 bases, with 6 bases sitting between them. This CDR3 is 13 amino acids long.